This is a list of T cell receptor beta chains from one sample in a study of blood T cell repertoires in COVID-19. Sequenced by immunoSEQ multiplex PCR; TCRdb stores in-frame clones only, minus some. This table has over 250,000 clones, less than 90% appearing once. Sequences were obtained from peripheral blood. The source is a woman in her sixties or seventies with COVID-19, enrolled during active disease. CDR3s include the opening cysteine and the closing phenylalanine or tryptophan. The D gene is left open where the match is weak. The size of a clone is reported for some rows only, either as once, few or many, or as a class for expanded clones.

J: TRBJ2-3; size: NA; V: TRBV10-2; D: NA; CDR3: CASGGDTQYF; DNA: TGCGCCAGCGGAGGAGATACGCAGTATTTT
J: TRBJ2-3; size: once; V: TRBV19; D: NA; CDR3: CASSIGFLDTQYF; DNA: TGTGCCAGTAGTATAGGTTTCCTAGATACGCAGTATTTT
J: TRBJ2-2; size: once; V: TRBV7-2; D: TRBD2; CDR3: CASSPRLADTGELFF; DNA: TGTGCCAGCAGTCCCAGACTAGCGGACACCGGGGAGCTGTTTTTT
J: TRBJ2-7; size: NA; V: TRBV7-2; D: TRBD2; CDR3: CASSLLAGSSYEQYF; DNA: TGTGCCAGCAGCTTACTAGCGGGGTCGAGCTACGAGCAGTACTTC
J: TRBJ1-5; size: NA; V: TRBV2; D: TRBD1; CDR3: CASSGGQGINQPQHF; DNA: TGTGCCAGCAGTGGGGGACAGGGGATCAATCAGCCCCAGCATTTT
J: TRBJ2-3; size: NA; V: TRBV10-3; D: TRBD1; CDR3: CAISESTGGSDTQYF; DNA: TGTGCCATCAGTGAGTCGACAGGGGGCTCAGATACGCAGTATTTT
J: TRBJ2-1; size: NA; V: TRBV4-1; D: NA; CDR3: CASSVADFYNEQFF; DNA: TGCGCCAGCAGCGTAGCAGACTTCTACAATGAGCAGTTCTTC
J: TRBJ2-1; size: NA; V: TRBV5-4; D: NA; CDR3: CASSLAQGSYNEQFF; DNA: TGTGCCAGCAGCTTAGCGCAGGGGTCCTACAATGAGCAGTTCTTC
J: TRBJ1-1; size: NA; V: TRBV18; D: NA; CDR3: CASSPDSLNTEAFF; DNA: TGTGCCAGCTCACCGGACAGCCTGAACACTGAAGCTTTCTTT
J: TRBJ1-2; size: NA; V: TRBV27; D: TRBD1; CDR3: CASSSTGFMGGYTF; DNA: TGTGCCAGCAGTTCGACAGGGTTTATGGGTGGCTACACCTTC
J: TRBJ2-7; size: NA; V: TRBV4-2; D: NA; CDR3: CASSQDYGGEQYF; DNA: TGTGCCAGCAGCCAAGATTACGGGGGCGAGCAGTACTTC
J: TRBJ1-1; size: NA; V: TRBV18; D: TRBD1; CDR3: CASSPRQGSEAFF; DNA: TGTGCCAGCTCACCTAGACAGGGTAGTGAAGCTTTCTTT
J: TRBJ1-1; size: NA; V: TRBV2; D: TRBD1; CDR3: CASSRQGLNTEAFF; DNA: TGTGCCAGCAGTAGACAGGGCCTGAACACTGAAGCTTTCTTT
J: TRBJ2-1; size: NA; V: TRBV11-2; D: TRBD2; CDR3: CASSSLAGGIYNEQFF; DNA: TGTGCCAGCAGCTCCCTAGCGGGGGGAATATACAATGAGCAGTTCTTC
J: TRBJ2-5; size: NA; V: TRBV5-1; D: TRBD2; CDR3: CASSSAPGLADLETQYF; DNA: TGCGCCAGCAGCTCCGCACCAGGACTAGCGGACCTAGAGACCCAGTACTTC
J: TRBJ1-5; size: NA; V: TRBV7-2; D: TRBD1; CDR3: CASSLRGTGTPQHF; DNA: TGTGCCAGCAGCTTGCGCGGGACAGGGACGCCCCAGCATTTT
J: TRBJ1-2; size: NA; V: TRBV12-3/TRBV12-4; D: TRBD1; CDR3: CASSEGAGGYTF; DNA: TGTGCCAGCAGTGAGGGGGCCGGTGGCTACACCTTC
J: TRBJ1-5; size: NA; V: TRBV5-8; D: NA; CDR3: CASRRAGAGQPQHF; DNA: TGTGCCAGCAGGAGAGCAGGGGCAGGTCAGCCCCAGCATTTT
J: TRBJ2-3; size: NA; V: TRBV9; D: TRBD1; CDR3: CASSVVGTGITDTQYF; DNA: TGTGCCAGCAGCGTAGTCGGGACAGGGATTACAGATACGCAGTATTTT
J: TRBJ2-1; size: NA; V: TRBV3-1/TRBV3-2; D: TRBD1; CDR3: CASSQVTGVGNNEQFF; DNA: TGTGCCAGCAGCCAAGTTACAGGGGTAGGGAACAATGAGCAGTTCTTC
J: TRBJ1-5; size: NA; V: TRBV2; D: NA; CDR3: CASSPSTEGYQPQHF; DNA: TGTGCCAGCAGTCCCTCGACAGAAGGTTATCAGCCCCAGCATTTT
J: TRBJ2-7; size: NA; V: TRBV5-4; D: TRBD1; CDR3: CASSLRGQVGEQYF; DNA: TGTGCCAGCAGCTTGAGGGGACAGGTGGGTGAGCAGTACTTC
J: TRBJ2-1; size: NA; V: TRBV5-1; D: TRBD1; CDR3: CASSFDREGDNEQFF; DNA: TGCGCCAGCAGCTTTGACAGGGAAGGAGACAATGAGCAGTTCTTC